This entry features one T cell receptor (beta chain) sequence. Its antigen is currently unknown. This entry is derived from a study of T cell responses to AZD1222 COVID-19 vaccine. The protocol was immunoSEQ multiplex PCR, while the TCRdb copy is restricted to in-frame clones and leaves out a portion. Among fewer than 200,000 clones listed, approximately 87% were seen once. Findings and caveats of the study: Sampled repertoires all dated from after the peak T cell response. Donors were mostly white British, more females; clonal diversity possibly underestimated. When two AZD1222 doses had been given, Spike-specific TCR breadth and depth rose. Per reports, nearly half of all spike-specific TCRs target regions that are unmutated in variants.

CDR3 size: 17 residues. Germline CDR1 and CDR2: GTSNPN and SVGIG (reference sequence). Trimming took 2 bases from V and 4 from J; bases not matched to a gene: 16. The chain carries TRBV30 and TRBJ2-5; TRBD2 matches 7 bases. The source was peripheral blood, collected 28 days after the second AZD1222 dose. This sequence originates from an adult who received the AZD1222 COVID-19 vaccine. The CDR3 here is CAWSLPTLSGGSETQYF. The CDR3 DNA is TGTGCCTGGAGTCTTCCGACTCTATCGGGGGGTTCAGAGACCCAGTACTTC. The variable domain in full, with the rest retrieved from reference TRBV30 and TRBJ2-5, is SQTIHQWPATLVQPVGSPLSLECTVEGTSNPNLYWYRQAAGRGLQLLFYSVGIGQISSEVPQNLSASRPQDRQFILSSKKLLLSDSGFYLCAWSLPTLSGGSETQYFGPGTRLLVL.